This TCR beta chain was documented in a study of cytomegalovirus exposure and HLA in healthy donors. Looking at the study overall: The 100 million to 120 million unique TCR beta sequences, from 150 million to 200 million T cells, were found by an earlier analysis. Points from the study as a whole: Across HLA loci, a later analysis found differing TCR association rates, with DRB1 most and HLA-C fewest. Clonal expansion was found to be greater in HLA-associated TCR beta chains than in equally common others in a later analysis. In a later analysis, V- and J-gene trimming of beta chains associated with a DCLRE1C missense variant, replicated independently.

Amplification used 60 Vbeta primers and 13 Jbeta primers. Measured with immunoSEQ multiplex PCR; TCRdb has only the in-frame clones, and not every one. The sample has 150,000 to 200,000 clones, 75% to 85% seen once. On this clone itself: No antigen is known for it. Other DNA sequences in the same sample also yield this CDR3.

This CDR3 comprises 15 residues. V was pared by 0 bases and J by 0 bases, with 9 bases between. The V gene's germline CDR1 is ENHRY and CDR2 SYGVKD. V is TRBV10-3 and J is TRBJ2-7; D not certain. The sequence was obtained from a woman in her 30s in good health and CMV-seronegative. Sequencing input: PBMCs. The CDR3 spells CAISESEQHSYEQYF. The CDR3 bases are TGTGCCATCAGTGAGTCGGAACAGCACTCCTACGAGCAGTACTTC.